Shown below are 9 T cell receptor beta chains from a single sample sequenced in a study of CD8 T cells in ankylosing spondylitis (dated by TCRdb to the late 2010s). The library was generated by 5' RACE. Sequencing was carried out with an Illumina HiSeq 2500. The public reads were run again by TCRdb, first through fastp at Q25 and then through MiXCR, and only productive beta chains were kept. Entries are consolidated by CDR3 protein sequence, retaining the most common genes and DNA. Counted in this sample were more than 250,000 distinct CDR3 sequences; roughly 11% of them appeared once. Of the sample, roughly 9.2% falls within the top ten clones. The sequenced material came from blood, either unsorted or a sorted T cell fraction (not recorded which). These receptors were collected from a female donor with ankylosing spondylitis or in good health (not recorded which).

Concerning this clonotype itself: A much larger clone differs by one base, so this may be a read error. This chain connects TRBV5-1 to TRBJ2-3; D unclear. The V gene's germline CDR1 is SGHRS and CDR2 YFSETQ. The CDR3 length is 13 residues. Trimming stripped 3 bases from V and 2 bases from J, with 7 bases between. The CDR3 DNA follows: TGCGCCAGCAGCTGTGATTACACAGATACGCAGTATTTT. Its protein product is CASSCDYTDTQYF.

This clonotype was seen ten or more times. The CDR3 nucleotides read TGTGCCAGCGTATCCAACAGGGTTCTGGTCTACTCCTACGAGCAGTACTTC. This gives the protein CASVSNRVLVYSYEQYF. V gene TRBV9 combines with J gene TRBJ2-7; TRBD1 is a possible D gene (6 bases). The CDR3 spans 17 residues. Per germline, CDR1 SGDLS and CDR2 YYNGEE. Trimming cost V 7 bases and J 0 bases, with 23 bases left between them.

The chain uses TRBV7-6 and TRBJ2-3; 12 bases line up with TRBD2. Unmatched junction bases numbered 17, after V lost 6 bases and J lost 4 bases. Germline CDR1 reads SGHVS; CDR2 reads FNYEAQ. This CDR3 region has 19 residues. CDR3 nucleotide sequence: TGTGCCAGCAGACCTACTAGCGGGGGGCTAAGGGAGCCTGCAGATACGCAGTATTTT. It is translated as CASRPTSGGLREPADTQYF.

Ten or more counts support this clonotype. The rearrangement uses TRBV20-1 and TRBJ2-7; unclear D gene. V lost 6 bases and J 3 bases, leaving 12 bases between the germline ends. Looked up from germline, CDR1 is DFQATT and CDR2 is SNEGSKA (reference sequence). This CDR3 region has 12 residues. CDR3 coding DNA: TGCAGTGCCCAGGACCGGATCTACGAGCAGTACTTC. Protein product: CSAQDRIYEQYF.

This sequence joins TRBV2 and TRBJ1-5; 7 bases map to TRBD1. The V gene end was trimmed by 8 bases and the J gene end by 4 bases; junction bases not matched to a gene: 8. Per the germline V gene, CDR1 is SNHLY and CDR2 is FYNNEI. CDR3 size: 14 residues. DNA for the CDR3: TGTGCCAGCGACGGGGACAGCTCGAATCAGCCCCAGCATTTT. Residues: CASDGDSSNQPQHF.

This clonotype has ten or more counts. The chain employs TRBV5-5 and TRBJ2-2, with a possible D match to TRBD2 (5 bases). Trimming left V 4 bases short and J 1 base short, with 11 bases between. This CDR3 is built from 15 residues. Germline V gene sequence: CDR1 SGHKS, CDR2 YYEKEE (reference sequence). CDR3 bases: TGTGCCAGCAGCACCGGACTTATGAACACCGGGGAGCTGTTTTTT. Translated: CASSTGLMNTGELFF.

This rearrangement joins TRBV11-2 to TRBJ2-2; TRBD2 matches at 8 bases. The V segment lost 4 bases and the J segment 7 bases; nucleotides outside the gene matches: 14. The germline CDR1 and CDR2 sequences are SGHAT and FQNNGV. The CDR3 loop spans 17 amino acids. The CDR3 protein is CASSSVRRGLGYGELFF. In nucleotides, the CDR3 is TGTGCCAGCAGCTCCGTTCGACGGGGACTAGGATACGGGGAGCTGTTTTTT.

This clonotype occurred many times. The J gene is TRBJ2-2, the V gene TRBV5-1, with a possible D match to TRBD1 (5 bases). Germline V CDR1 and CDR2: SGHRS, YFSETQ. The CDR3 runs to 13 residues. V gave up 5 bases and J gave up 1 base, with 6 bases separating them. The CDR3 is CASRGQNTGELFF. The CDR3 DNA reads TGCGCCAGCAGGGGGCAGAACACCGGGGAGCTGTTTTTT.

This chain joins TRBV5-5 and TRBJ2-5; 7 bases map to TRBD1. CDR1 SGHKS and CDR2 YYEKEE come from the germline V gene (reference sequence). The CDR3 is 13 residues long. The junction had 5 bases not matched to a gene; V was cut back by 4 bases and J by 5 bases. CDR3 nucleotides: TGTGCCAGCAGCCAAAGGACAGGCGAGACCCAGTACTTC. Its protein is CASSQRTGETQYF.